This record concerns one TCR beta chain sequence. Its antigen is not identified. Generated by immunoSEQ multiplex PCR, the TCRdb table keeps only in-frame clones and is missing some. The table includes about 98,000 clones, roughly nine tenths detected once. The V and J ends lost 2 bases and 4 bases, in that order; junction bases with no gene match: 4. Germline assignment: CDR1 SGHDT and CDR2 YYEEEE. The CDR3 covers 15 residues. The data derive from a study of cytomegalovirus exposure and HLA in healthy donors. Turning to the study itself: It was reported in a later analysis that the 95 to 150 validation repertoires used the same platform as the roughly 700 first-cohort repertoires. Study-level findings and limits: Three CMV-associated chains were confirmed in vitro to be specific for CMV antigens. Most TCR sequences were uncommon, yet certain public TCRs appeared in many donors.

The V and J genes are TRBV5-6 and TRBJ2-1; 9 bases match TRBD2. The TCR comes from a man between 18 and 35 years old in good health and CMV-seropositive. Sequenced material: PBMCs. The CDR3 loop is CASSFLAGYYNEQFF. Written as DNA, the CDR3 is TGTGCCAGCAGCTTTCTAGCGGGGTATTACAATGAGCAGTTCTTC. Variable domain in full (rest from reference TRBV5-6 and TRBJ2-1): DAGVTQSPTHLIKTRGQQVTLRCSPKSGHDTVSWYQQALGQGPQFIFQYYEEEERQRGNFPDRFSGHQFPNYSSELNVNALLLGDSALYLCASSFLAGYYNEQFFGPGTRLTVL.